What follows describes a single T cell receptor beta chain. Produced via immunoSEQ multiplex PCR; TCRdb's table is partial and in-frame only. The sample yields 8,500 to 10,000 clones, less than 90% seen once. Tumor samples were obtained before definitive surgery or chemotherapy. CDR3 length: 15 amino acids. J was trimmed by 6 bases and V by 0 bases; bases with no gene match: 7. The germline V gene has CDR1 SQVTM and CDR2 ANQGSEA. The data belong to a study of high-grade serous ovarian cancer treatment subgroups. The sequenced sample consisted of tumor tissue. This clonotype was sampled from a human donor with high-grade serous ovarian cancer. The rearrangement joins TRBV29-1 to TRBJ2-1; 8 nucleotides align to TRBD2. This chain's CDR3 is CSVEEPGLVLNEQFF. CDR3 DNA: TGCAGCGTTGAAGAGCCGGGACTAGTCCTCAATGAGCAGTTCTTC.